This entry lists 5 T cell receptor beta chains sequenced from one sample in a study of shared clonotypes between healthy human individuals. This table comes from immunoSEQ multiplex PCR, and its TCRdb copy is limited to in-frame clones, with some not included. The repertoire consists of under 1,100,000 clones, with around 82% occurring once and the leading ten covering 0.6% to 0.75%. Source material: memory CD4+ T cells from PBMCs. Indicated subset: CD45RA-negative fraction. The origin of the receptors is a man younger than 30 in good health. Some clones in this sample may be carry-over from other donors' samples.

V usage is TRBV30 and J usage is TRBJ2-5; 7 bases are shared with TRBD1. CDR1 GTSNPN and CDR2 SVGIG come from the germline V gene (reference sequence). With V trimmed by 0 bases and J by 7 bases, 11 bases remained unmatched. The CDR3 runs 15 residues. The CDR3 DNA follows: TGTGCCTGGAGTGTAATCCACAGGGGTAGAGGGACCCAGTACTTC. This translates into CAWSVIHRGRGTQYF.

This chain uses TRBV30 with TRBJ2-7, with unresolved D. V was shortened by 6 bases and J by 7 bases, with 19 bases between the two germline ends. Looked up from germline, CDR1 is GTSNPN and CDR2 is SVGIG (reference sequence). The CDR3 totals 13 residues. The CDR3 coding sequence is TGTGCCTGCAAGGACCTGGGAAGAGGAGAGCAGTACTTC. This sequence encodes CACKDLGRGEQYF.

DNA of the CDR3: TGTGCCAGCAGCTTATCCGGGACAGGTACCTACGAGCAGTACTTC. Translating it yields CASSLSGTGTYEQYF. This rearrangement joins TRBV2 to TRBJ2-7, with 8 bases lining up with TRBD1. The ends lost 6 bases at V and 2 bases at J; junction bases unmatched: 9. Germline loops: CDR1 SNHLY, CDR2 FYNNEI. The CDR3 covers 15 residues.

This clone was detected a few times. The chain has TRBV7-7 and TRBJ2-2; TRBD1 might be the D (5 bases). This CDR3 comprises 12 residues. Trimming stripped 4 bases from V and 6 bases from J, with 6 bases between. From germline, CDR1 is SSHAT and CDR2 FNYEAQ (reference sequence). CDR3 residues: CASSSRAGELFF. The CDR3 nucleotides are TGTGCCAGCAGCTCCAGGGCCGGGGAGCTGTTTTTT.

The chain couples TRBV5-8 to TRBJ2-1; TRBD2 agrees at 7 bases. V shed 0 bases, J shed 7 bases, and the junction held 7 bases outside the gene matches. Germline CDR1 SGHTS, CDR2 YDEGEE. The CDR3 has 15 residues. The chain's CDR3 is CASSLGSSGTNEQFF. Here the CDR3 DNA reads TGTGCCAGCAGCTTGGGGTCTAGCGGAACGAATGAGCAGTTCTTC.